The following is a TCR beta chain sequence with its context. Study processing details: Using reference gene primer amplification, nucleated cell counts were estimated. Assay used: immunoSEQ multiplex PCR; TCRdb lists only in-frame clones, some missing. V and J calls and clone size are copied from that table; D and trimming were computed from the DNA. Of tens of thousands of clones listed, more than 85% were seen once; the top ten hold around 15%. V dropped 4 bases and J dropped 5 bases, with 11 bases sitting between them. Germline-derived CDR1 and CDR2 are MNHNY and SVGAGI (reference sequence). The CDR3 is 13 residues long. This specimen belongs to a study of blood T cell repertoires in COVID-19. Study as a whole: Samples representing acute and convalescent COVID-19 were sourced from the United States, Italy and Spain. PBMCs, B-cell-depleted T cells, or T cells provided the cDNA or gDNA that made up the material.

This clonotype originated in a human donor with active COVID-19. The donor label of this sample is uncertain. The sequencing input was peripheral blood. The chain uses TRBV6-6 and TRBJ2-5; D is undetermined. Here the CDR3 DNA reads TGTGCCAGCAGTTTCCCACTGAGGGAGACCCAGTACTTC. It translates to CASSFPLRETQYF.